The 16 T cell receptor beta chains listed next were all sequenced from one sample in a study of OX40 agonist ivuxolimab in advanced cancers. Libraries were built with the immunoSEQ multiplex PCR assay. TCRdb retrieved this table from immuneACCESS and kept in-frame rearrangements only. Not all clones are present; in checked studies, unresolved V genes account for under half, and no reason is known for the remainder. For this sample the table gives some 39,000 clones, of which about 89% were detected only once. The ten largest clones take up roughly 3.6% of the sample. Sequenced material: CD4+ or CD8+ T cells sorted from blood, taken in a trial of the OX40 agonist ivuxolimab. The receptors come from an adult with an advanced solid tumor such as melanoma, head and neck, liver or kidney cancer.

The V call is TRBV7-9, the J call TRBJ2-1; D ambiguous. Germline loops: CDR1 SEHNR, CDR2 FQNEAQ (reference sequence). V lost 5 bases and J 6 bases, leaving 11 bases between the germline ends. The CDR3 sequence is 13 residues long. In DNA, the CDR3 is TGTGCCAGCAGCCCCTTAACTCCCAATGAGCAGTTCTTC. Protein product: CASSPLTPNEQFF.

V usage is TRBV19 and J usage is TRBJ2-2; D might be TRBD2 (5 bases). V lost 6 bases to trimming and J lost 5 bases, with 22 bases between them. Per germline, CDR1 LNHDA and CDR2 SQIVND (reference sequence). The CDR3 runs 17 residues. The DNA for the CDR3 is TGTGCCAGTAGGAATATTGGGGAGTCAATATCTACCGGGGAGCTGTTTTTT. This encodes CASRNIGESISTGELFF.

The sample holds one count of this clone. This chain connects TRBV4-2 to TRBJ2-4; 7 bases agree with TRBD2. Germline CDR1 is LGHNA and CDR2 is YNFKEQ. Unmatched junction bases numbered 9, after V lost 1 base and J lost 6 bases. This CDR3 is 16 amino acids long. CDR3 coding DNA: TGTGCCAGCAGCCAAGGAGGGAGCGGGGTTCTAAACATTCAGTACTTC. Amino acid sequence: CASSQGGSGVLNIQYF.

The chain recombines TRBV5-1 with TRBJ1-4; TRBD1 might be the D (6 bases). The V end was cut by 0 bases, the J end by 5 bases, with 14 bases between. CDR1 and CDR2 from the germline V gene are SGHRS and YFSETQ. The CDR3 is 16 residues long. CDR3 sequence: CASSLGPQDRNEKLFF. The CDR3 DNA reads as TGCGCCAGCAGCTTGGGTCCCCAGGACAGAAATGAAAAACTGTTTTTT.

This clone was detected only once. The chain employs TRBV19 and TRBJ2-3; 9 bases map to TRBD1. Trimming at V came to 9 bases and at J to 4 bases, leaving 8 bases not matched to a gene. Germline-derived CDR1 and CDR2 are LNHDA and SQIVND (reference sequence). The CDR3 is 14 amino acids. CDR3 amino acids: CASKKQGAPDTQYF. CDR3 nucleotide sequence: TGTGCCAGCAAGAAACAGGGGGCCCCAGATACGCAGTATTTT. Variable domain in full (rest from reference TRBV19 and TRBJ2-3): DGGITQSPKYLFRKEGQNVTLSCEQNLNHDAMYWYRQDPGQGLRLIYYSQIVNDFQKGDIAEGYSVSREKKESFPLTVTSAQKNPTAFYLCASKKQGAPDTQYFGPGTRLTVL.

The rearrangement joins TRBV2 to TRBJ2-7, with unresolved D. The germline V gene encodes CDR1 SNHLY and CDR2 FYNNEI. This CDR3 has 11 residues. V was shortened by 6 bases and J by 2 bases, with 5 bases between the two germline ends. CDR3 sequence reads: CASRETYEQYF. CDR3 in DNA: TGTGCCAGCAGGGAAACCTACGAGCAGTACTTC.

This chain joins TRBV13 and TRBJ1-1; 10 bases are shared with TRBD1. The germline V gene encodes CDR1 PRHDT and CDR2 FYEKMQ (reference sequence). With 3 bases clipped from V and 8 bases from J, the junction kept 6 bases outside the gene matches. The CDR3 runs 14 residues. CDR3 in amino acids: CASSLDRGMEEAFF. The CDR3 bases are TGTGCCAGCAGCTTGGACAGGGGGATGGAGGAAGCTTTCTTT.

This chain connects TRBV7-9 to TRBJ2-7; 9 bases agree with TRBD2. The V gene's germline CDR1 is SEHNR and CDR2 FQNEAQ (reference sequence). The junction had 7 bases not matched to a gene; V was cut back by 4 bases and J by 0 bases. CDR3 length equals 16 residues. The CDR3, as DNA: TGTGCCAGCAGCTCCGGGGGTAGCGGGAGCTCCTACGAGCAGTACTTC. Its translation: CASSSGGSGSSYEQYF. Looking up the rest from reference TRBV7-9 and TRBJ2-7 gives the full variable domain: DTGVSQNPRHKITKRGQNVTFRCDPISEHNRLYWYRQTLGQGPEFLTYFQNEAQLEKSRLLSDRFSAERPKGSFSTLEIQRTEQGDSAMYLCASSSGGSGSSYEQYFGPGTRLTVT.

CDR3 nucleotide sequence: TGTGCCAGCAGTTACTCGGGACAGGTGAACTACGAGCAGTACTTC. As protein: CASSYSGQVNYEQYF. This rearrangement joins TRBV6-5 to TRBJ2-7; TRBD1 matches 8 bases. With V trimmed by 0 bases and J by 3 bases, 4 bases remained unmatched. The CDR3 is 15 residues long. The germline CDR1 and CDR2 sequences are MNHEY and SVGAGI.

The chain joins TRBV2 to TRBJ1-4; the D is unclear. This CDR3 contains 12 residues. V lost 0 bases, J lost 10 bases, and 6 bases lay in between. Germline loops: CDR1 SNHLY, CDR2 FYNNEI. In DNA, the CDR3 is TGTGCCAGCAGTGAAGCTGTAGGAAAACTGTTTTTT. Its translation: CASSEAVGKLFF.

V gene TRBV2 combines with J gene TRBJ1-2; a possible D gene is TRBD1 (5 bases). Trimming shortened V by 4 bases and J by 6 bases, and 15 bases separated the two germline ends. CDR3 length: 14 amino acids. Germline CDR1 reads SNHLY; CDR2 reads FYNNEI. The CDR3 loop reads CASSGQGRLHGYTF. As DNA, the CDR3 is TGTGCCAGCAGTGGTCAGGGAAGGCTCCATGGCTACACCTTC.

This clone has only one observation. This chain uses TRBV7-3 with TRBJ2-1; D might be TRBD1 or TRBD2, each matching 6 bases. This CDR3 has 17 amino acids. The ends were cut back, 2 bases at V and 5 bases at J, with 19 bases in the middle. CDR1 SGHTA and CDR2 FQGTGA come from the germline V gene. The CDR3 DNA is TGTGCCAGCAGCTTATCGGGGGCGGGACTCGTCGACAATGAGCAGTTCTTC. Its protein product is CASSLSGAGLVDNEQFF. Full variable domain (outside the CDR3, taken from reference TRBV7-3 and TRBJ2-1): GAGVSQTPSNKVTEKGKYVELRCDPISGHTALYWYRQSLGQGPEFLIYFQGTGAADDSGLPNDRFFAVRPEGSVSTLKIQRTERGDSAVYLCASSLSGAGLVDNEQFFGPGTRLTVL.

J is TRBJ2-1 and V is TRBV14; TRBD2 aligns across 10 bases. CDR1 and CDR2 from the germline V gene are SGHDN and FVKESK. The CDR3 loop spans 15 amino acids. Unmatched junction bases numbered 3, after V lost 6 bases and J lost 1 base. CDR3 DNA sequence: TGTGCCAGCAGTCTAGCGGGAGTGTCCTACAATGAGCAGTTCTTC. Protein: CASSLAGVSYNEQFF.

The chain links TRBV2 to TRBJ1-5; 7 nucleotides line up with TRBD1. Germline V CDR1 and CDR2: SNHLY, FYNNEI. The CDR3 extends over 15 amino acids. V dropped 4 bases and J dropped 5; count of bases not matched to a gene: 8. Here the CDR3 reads CASSATGTVHQPQHF. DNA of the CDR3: TGTGCCAGCAGTGCCACCGGGACAGTCCATCAGCCCCAGCATTTT.

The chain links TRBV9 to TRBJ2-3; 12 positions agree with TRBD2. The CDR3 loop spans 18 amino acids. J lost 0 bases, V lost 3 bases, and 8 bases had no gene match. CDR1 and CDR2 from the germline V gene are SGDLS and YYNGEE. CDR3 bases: TGTGCCAGCAGCGCAGGGACTAGCGGGTATTTTAGCACAGATACGCAGTATTTT. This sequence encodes CASSAGTSGYFSTDTQYF. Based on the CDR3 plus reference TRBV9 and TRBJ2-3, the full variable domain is DSGVTQTPKHLITATGQRVTLRCSPRSGDLSVYWYQQSLDQGLQFLIQYYNGEERAKGNILERFSAQQFPDLHSELNLSSLELGDSALYFCASSAGTSGYFSTDTQYFGPGTRLTVL.

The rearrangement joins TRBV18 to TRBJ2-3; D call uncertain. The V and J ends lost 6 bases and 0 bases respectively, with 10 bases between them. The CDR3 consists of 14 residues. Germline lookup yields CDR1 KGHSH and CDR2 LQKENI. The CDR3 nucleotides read TGTGCCAGCTCTGACTTGTCTAGCACAGATACGCAGTATTTT. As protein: CASSDLSSTDTQYF.